This is a list of T cell receptor beta chains from one sample in a study of control samples from healthy donors and cancer patients. Sequencing used immunoSEQ multiplex PCR; TCRdb keeps in-frame clones, though not all of them. The profile covers about 200,000 clones, with about 90% appearing a single time and approximately 1.8% taken by the ten largest. The sequenced material came from blood. The receptors stem from a man aged 30 to 39 in good health. The CDR3 runs from the conserved cysteine through the conserved F or W. Each record gives: V gene, clone size, J gene, D gene, CDR3 DNA, CDR3 protein. A D gene is named only where the DNA matches it firmly. The size of a clone is reported for some rows only, either as once, few or many, or as a class for expanded clones.

v_gene: TRBV15; abundance: -; j_gene: TRBJ1-3; d_gene: -; CDR3nt: TGTGCCACCAGCAGAGATAAGGACAGCTCTGGAAACACCATATATTTT; CDR3aa: CATSRDKDSSGNTIYF
v_gene: TRBV3-1/TRBV3-2; abundance: -; j_gene: TRBJ2-2; d_gene: TRBD1; CDR3nt: TGTGCCAGCAGCCATGCAGACAGGGGGAGCACCGGGGAGCTGTTTTTT; CDR3aa: CASSHADRGSTGELFF
v_gene: TRBV15; abundance: -; j_gene: TRBJ1-1; d_gene: -; CDR3nt: TGTGCCACCAGCCCCGACCTGAACATGAACACTGAAGCTTTCTTT; CDR3aa: CATSPDLNMNTEAFF
v_gene: TRBV6-5; abundance: -; j_gene: TRBJ1-2; d_gene: TRBD1; CDR3nt: TGTGCCAGCAGTCCCCCAGGGGGCATGGGCTACACCTTC; CDR3aa: CASSPPGGMGYTF
v_gene: TRBV27; abundance: once; j_gene: TRBJ2-7; d_gene: -; CDR3nt: TGTGCCAGCAGTTACGGGGGGCCGACCTACGAGCAGTACTTC; CDR3aa: CASSYGGPTYEQYF
v_gene: TRBV7-8; abundance: -; j_gene: TRBJ2-2; d_gene: TRBD2; CDR3nt: TGTGCCAGCAGCTTAGCGAGGGGACTACCCTCCCGGGAGCTGTTTTTT; CDR3aa: CASSLARGLPSRELFF
v_gene: TRBV5-5; abundance: few; j_gene: TRBJ1-3; d_gene: -; CDR3nt: TGTGCCAGCAGCCCCCAGTTCTCTGGAAACACCATATATTTT; CDR3aa: CASSPQFSGNTIYF
v_gene: TRBV21-1; abundance: -; j_gene: TRBJ2-1; d_gene: -; CDR3nt: TGTGCCAGCAGATGGGGTGAGACCTACAATGAGCAGTTCTTC; CDR3aa: CASRWGETYNEQFF
v_gene: TRBV9; abundance: -; j_gene: TRBJ2-1; d_gene: -; CDR3nt: TGTGCCAGCAGCGCCATCGCCGGGGCGCATGGGTTTGGTAATGAGCAGTTCTTC; CDR3aa: CASSAIAGAHGFGNEQFF
v_gene: TRBV10-2; abundance: once; j_gene: TRBJ2-3; d_gene: -; CDR3nt: TGCGCCAGCGCTTTGATCGGGCCAGATACGCAGTATTTT; CDR3aa: CASALIGPDTQYF
v_gene: TRBV19; abundance: -; j_gene: TRBJ1-1; d_gene: TRBD1; CDR3nt: TGTGCCAGTAGTATATCCGACAGGGGGCTAGCTGAAGCTTTCTTT; CDR3aa: CASSISDRGLAEAFF
v_gene: TRBV19; abundance: -; j_gene: TRBJ1-4; d_gene: -; CDR3nt: TGTGCCAGTAGTACCCGCCAGGCCCCTAATGAAAAACTGTTTTTT; CDR3aa: CASSTRQAPNEKLFF
v_gene: TRBV10-3; abundance: -; j_gene: TRBJ1-6; d_gene: -; CDR3nt: TGTGCCATCAGTGAGTCACAGGAGGGTTCACCCCTCCACTTT; CDR3aa: CAISESQEGSPLHF
v_gene: TRBV20-1; abundance: -; j_gene: TRBJ1-5; d_gene: TRBD1; CDR3nt: TGCAGTGCTAGTAGACAGGGTGGAAATCAGCCCCAGCATTTT; CDR3aa: CSASRQGGNQPQHF
v_gene: TRBV27; abundance: few; j_gene: TRBJ2-1; d_gene: -; CDR3nt: TGTGCCAGCAGTAAGTTGGGACCAAACAATGAGCAGTTCTTC; CDR3aa: CASSKLGPNNEQFF
v_gene: TRBV3-1/TRBV3-2; abundance: once; j_gene: TRBJ2-3; d_gene: -; CDR3nt: TGTGCCAGCAGCCAAGGCGGACTACCGAGGGATACGCAGTATTTT; CDR3aa: CASSQGGLPRDTQYF
v_gene: TRBV10-1; abundance: -; j_gene: TRBJ2-2; d_gene: -; CDR3nt: TGCGCCAGCAGTGAGACATGGACCGGGGAGCTGTTTTTT; CDR3aa: CASSETWTGELFF
v_gene: TRBV3-1/TRBV3-2; abundance: -; j_gene: TRBJ2-3; d_gene: -; CDR3nt: TGTGCCAGCAGTGAGAGCACAGATACGCAGTATTTT; CDR3aa: CASSESTDTQYF
v_gene: TRBV9; abundance: -; j_gene: TRBJ2-3; d_gene: -; CDR3nt: TGTGCCAGCAGCGTAGGTACTAGCTACGGCACAGATACGCAGTATTTT; CDR3aa: CASSVGTSYGTDTQYF
v_gene: TRBV2; abundance: -; j_gene: TRBJ2-3; d_gene: -; CDR3nt: TGTGCCAGCAAGATCCAGGGGCGTTTGACAGATACGCAGTATTTT; CDR3aa: CASKIQGRLTDTQYF
v_gene: TRBV12-5; abundance: -; j_gene: TRBJ2-3; d_gene: -; CDR3nt: TGTGCTAGTGGCTCAGGGGGCACAGATACGCAGTATTTT; CDR3aa: CASGSGGTDTQYF
v_gene: TRBV6-5; abundance: -; j_gene: TRBJ1-1; d_gene: TRBD1; CDR3nt: TGTGCCAGCAGAGATGACAGGGCACACAACACTGAAGCTTTCTTT; CDR3aa: CASRDDRAHNTEAFF
v_gene: TRBV7-9; abundance: once; j_gene: TRBJ1-4; d_gene: -; CDR3nt: TGTGCCAGCAGCTTAGGGAACAGAATAGAAAAACTGTTTTTT; CDR3aa: CASSLGNRIEKLFF
v_gene: TRBV9; abundance: -; j_gene: TRBJ2-3; d_gene: TRBD2; CDR3nt: TGTGCCAGCAGCGACCCCTTGGGAGCGGGGGGCGGCACAGATACGCAGTATTTT; CDR3aa: CASSDPLGAGGGTDTQYF
v_gene: TRBV20-1; abundance: -; j_gene: TRBJ2-1; d_gene: -; CDR3nt: TGCAGTGCCCTCACAGGGAATGAGCAGTTCTTC; CDR3aa: CSALTGNEQFF
v_gene: TRBV3-1/TRBV3-2; abundance: -; j_gene: TRBJ1-4; d_gene: -; CDR3nt: TGTGCCAGCAGCCAAGACTCACCGGGAGGGGGTAATGAAAAACTGTTTTTT; CDR3aa: CASSQDSPGGGNEKLFF
v_gene: TRBV5-1; abundance: -; j_gene: TRBJ2-3; d_gene: TRBD2; CDR3nt: TGCGCCAGCAGCTTTGTCGGACTAGCGATGGATACGCAGTATTTT; CDR3aa: CASSFVGLAMDTQYF
v_gene: TRBV2; abundance: -; j_gene: TRBJ2-1; d_gene: TRBD1; CDR3nt: TGTGCCAGCAGTCTATCGGGACAGGGTATCAGTGAGCAGTTCTTC; CDR3aa: CASSLSGQGISEQFF
v_gene: TRBV19; abundance: -; j_gene: TRBJ1-2; d_gene: -; CDR3nt: TGTGCCAGTAATAGAAAAGACATGCGAGCTAACTATGGCTACACCTTC; CDR3aa: CASNRKDMRANYGYTF
v_gene: TRBV2; abundance: -; j_gene: TRBJ1-6; d_gene: -; CDR3nt: TGTGCCAGCAGGCGGGGGGCGGAGGCCAACTCACCCCTCCACTTT; CDR3aa: CASRRGAEANSPLHF
v_gene: TRBV6-1; abundance: -; j_gene: TRBJ1-6; d_gene: -; CDR3nt: TGTGCCAGCAGGGAAGGACAGCGTAATTCACCCCTCCACTTT; CDR3aa: CASREGQRNSPLHF
v_gene: TRBV30; abundance: -; j_gene: TRBJ1-2; d_gene: -; CDR3nt: TGTGCCTGGAGTCGGACGAACTATGGCTACACCTTC; CDR3aa: CAWSRTNYGYTF
v_gene: TRBV14; abundance: -; j_gene: TRBJ2-1; d_gene: -; CDR3nt: TGTGCCAGCAGCCAAGATTGGACTTTCTCCTACAATGAGCAGTTCTTC; CDR3aa: CASSQDWTFSYNEQFF
v_gene: TRBV5-8; abundance: -; j_gene: TRBJ1-6; d_gene: TRBD1; CDR3nt: TGTGCCAGCAGGTGGGACAGGGCATCTTACAATAATTCACCCCTCCACTTT; CDR3aa: CASRWDRASYNNSPLHF
v_gene: TRBV7-9; abundance: -; j_gene: TRBJ1-1; d_gene: -; CDR3nt: TGTGCCAGCACCTCCGGGACGAAGAACACTGAAGCTTTCTTT; CDR3aa: CASTSGTKNTEAFF
v_gene: TRBV6-1; abundance: -; j_gene: TRBJ2-3; d_gene: TRBD2; CDR3nt: TGTGCCAGCAGTGAAGCCCCAGGGGGGCTAGCGGGGTACACAGATACGCAGTATTTT; CDR3aa: CASSEAPGGLAGYTDTQYF
v_gene: TRBV13; abundance: -; j_gene: TRBJ1-2; d_gene: -; CDR3nt: TGTGCCAGCAGCTTAGGGGGCGCCTATGGCTACACCTTC; CDR3aa: CASSLGGAYGYTF
v_gene: TRBV7-8; abundance: -; j_gene: TRBJ1-3; d_gene: -; CDR3nt: TGTGCCAGCAGCCGAGACGGTTACTCTGGAAACACCATATATTTT; CDR3aa: CASSRDGYSGNTIYF
v_gene: TRBV5-1; abundance: -; j_gene: TRBJ2-2; d_gene: TRBD2; CDR3nt: TGCGCCAGCAGCTCTGCCGGGACTAGCGGGGGATTATCGAACACCGGGGAGCTGTTTTTT; CDR3aa: CASSSAGTSGGLSNTGELFF
v_gene: TRBV6-1; abundance: -; j_gene: TRBJ1-3; d_gene: -; CDR3nt: TGTGCCAGCAGTGAAGGGCTGGTCTCTGGAAACACCATATATTTT; CDR3aa: CASSEGLVSGNTIYF
v_gene: TRBV6-1; abundance: -; j_gene: TRBJ1-5; d_gene: TRBD1; CDR3nt: TGTGCCAGCAGTGAAGCGCGGCTTGGGACAGGGAATGGCAATCAGCCCCAGCATTTT; CDR3aa: CASSEARLGTGNGNQPQHF